The 8 T cell receptor beta chains reported below all come from one sample, sequenced in a study of cytomegalovirus exposure and HLA in healthy donors. The primer mix had 60 Vbeta and 13 Jbeta primers. Produced via immunoSEQ multiplex PCR; TCRdb's table is partial and in-frame only. The table includes approximately 260,000 clones, around nine tenths detected once. The sequenced sample consisted of PBMCs. The receptors were gathered from a girl aged 2 to 10 in good health and CMV-seronegative.

This clone has just one count. V usage is TRBV11-1 and J usage is TRBJ2-7, with 11 nucleotides matching TRBD2. The CDR3 contains 18 residues. Unmatched junction bases numbered 12, after V lost 2 bases and J lost 3 bases. CDR1 SGHAT and CDR2 FQDESV come from the germline V gene (reference sequence). The CDR3: CASSLTSGSKWLDYEQYF. For the CDR3, the DNA is TGTGCCAGCAGCTTAACTAGCGGGAGCAAGTGGCTTGACTACGAGCAGTACTTC.

This chain uses TRBV6-5 with TRBJ1-2, with 7 positions matching TRBD1. This CDR3 region has 13 residues. V lost 6 bases to trimming and J lost 4 bases; unmatched junction nucleotides: 5. Germline-derived CDR1 and CDR2 are MNHEY and SVGAGI. CDR3 in amino acids: CASSPGQFYGYTF. The DNA for the CDR3 is TGTGCCAGCAGCCCGGGACAGTTCTATGGCTACACCTTC.

The CDR3 bases are TGTGCCAGCAGCTTAGGGGCTAGCGGGGCCTACGAGCAGTACTTC. Its translation is CASSLGASGAYEQYF. The rearrangement joins TRBV11-3 to TRBJ2-7; TRBD2 matches 9 bases. Germline CDR1 SGHNT, CDR2 YENEEA. Unmatched junction bases numbered 3, after V lost 1 base and J lost 2 bases. The CDR3 consists of 15 residues.

The sample holds one count of this clone. The V call is TRBV10-1, the J call TRBJ2-7; the match to TRBD2 covers 13 bases. The CDR3 runs to 15 residues. The trim removed 4 bases at V and 6 bases at J, leaving 6 bases unmatched. The germline V gene encodes CDR1 WNHNN and CDR2 SYGVQD (reference sequence). The CDR3 protein is CASSARTSGRSEQYF. As DNA, the CDR3 is TGCGCCAGCAGTGCTAGGACTAGCGGGAGATCCGAGCAGTACTTC.

V usage is TRBV19 and J usage is TRBJ1-5; no definite D call. The germline CDR1 and CDR2 sequences are LNHDA and SQIVND (reference sequence). V lost 7 bases to trimming and J lost 3 bases, with 19 bases between them. The CDR3 covers 16 residues. The chain's CDR3 is CASNVDKSLYNQPQHF. The CDR3 coding sequence is TGTGCCAGTAACGTTGACAAGAGTCTTTACAATCAGCCCCAGCATTTT.

The chain carries TRBV6-1 and TRBJ2-1; TRBD2 matches at 9 bases. Germline trimming cut 8 bases from V and 4 bases from J; bases unmatched to any gene: 3. Germline CDR1 MNHNS, CDR2 SASEGT. The CDR3 is 13 residues long. The CDR3 loop reads CASVSGGYNEQFF. DNA of the CDR3: TGTGCCAGCGTCAGCGGGGGGTACAATGAGCAGTTCTTC.

The chain links TRBV28 to TRBJ2-7, with 8 bases that match TRBD1. Germline CDR1 MDHEN, CDR2 SYDVKM. The V gene end was trimmed by 5 bases and the J gene end by 6 bases; junction bases not matched to a gene: 9. CDR3 length: 14 residues. DNA for the CDR3: TGTGCCAGCAGTCCAACTAGCAGGGGGCGCGAGCAGTACTTC. It is translated as CASSPTSRGREQYF.

The chain carries TRBV7-6 and TRBJ1-2, with 9 bases lining up with TRBD1. Per the germline V gene, CDR1 is SGHVS and CDR2 is FNYEAQ. V lost 3 bases and J lost 2; bases outside the gene matches: 13. The CDR3 loop spans 18 amino acids. The CDR3 region is CASSFLDRGAVLNYGYTF. The DNA for the CDR3 is TGTGCCAGCAGCTTTTTAGACAGGGGGGCCGTCTTGAACTATGGCTACACCTTC. The whole variable domain, filled in from reference TRBV7-6 and TRBJ1-2, reads GAGVSQSPRYKVTKRGQDVALRCDPISGHVSLYWYRQALGQGPEFLTYFNYEAQQDKSGLPNDRFSAERPEGSISTLTIQRTEQRDSAMYRCASSFLDRGAVLNYGYTFGSGTRLTVV.